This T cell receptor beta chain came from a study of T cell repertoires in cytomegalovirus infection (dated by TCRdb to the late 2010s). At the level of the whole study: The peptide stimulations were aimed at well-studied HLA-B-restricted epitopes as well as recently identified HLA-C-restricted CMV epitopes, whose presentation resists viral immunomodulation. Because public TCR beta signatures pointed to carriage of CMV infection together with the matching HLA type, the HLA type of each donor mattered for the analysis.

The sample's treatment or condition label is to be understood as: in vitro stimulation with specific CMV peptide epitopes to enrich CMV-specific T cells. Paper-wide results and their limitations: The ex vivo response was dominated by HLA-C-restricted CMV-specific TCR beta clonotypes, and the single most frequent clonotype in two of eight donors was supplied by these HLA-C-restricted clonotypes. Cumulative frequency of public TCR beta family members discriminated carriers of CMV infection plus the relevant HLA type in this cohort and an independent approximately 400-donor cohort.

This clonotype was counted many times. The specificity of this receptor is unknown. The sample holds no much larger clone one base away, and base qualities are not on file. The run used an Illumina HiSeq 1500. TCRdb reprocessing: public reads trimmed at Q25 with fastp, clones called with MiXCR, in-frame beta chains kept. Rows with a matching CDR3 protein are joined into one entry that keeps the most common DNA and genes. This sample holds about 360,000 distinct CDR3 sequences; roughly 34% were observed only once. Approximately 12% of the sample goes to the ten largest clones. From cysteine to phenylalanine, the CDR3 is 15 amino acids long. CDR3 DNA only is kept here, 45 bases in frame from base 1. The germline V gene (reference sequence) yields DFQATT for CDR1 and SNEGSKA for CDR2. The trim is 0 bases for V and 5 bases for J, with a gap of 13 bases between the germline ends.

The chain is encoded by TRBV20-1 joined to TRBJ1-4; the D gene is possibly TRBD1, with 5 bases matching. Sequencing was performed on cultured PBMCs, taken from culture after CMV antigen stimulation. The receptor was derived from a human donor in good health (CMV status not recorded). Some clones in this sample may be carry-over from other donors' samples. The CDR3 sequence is CSARDMRGGNEKLFF. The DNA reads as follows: TGCAGTGCTAGAGATATGAGGGGTGGGAATGAAAAACTGTTTTTT.